Listed below are T cell receptor beta chains from one sample, sequenced in a study of cytomegalovirus exposure and HLA in healthy donors. Some clones are missing from TCRdb's copy, which holds only in-frame ones; the method was immunoSEQ multiplex PCR. The profile shows 200,000 to 250,000 clones, over 65% of them singletons. Sequenced material: PBMCs. Receptors originate from a human donor in good health. Each CDR3 is given with its conserved first and last residue. D genes are given only for firm matches. Clone size is given for some rows only: seen once, a few or many times, or a class if the clone is expanded.

-	TRBV7-9	TRBJ1-3	few	CASSQGQSGNTIYF	TGTGCCAGCAGCCAAGGACAGTCTGGAAACACCATATATTTT
TRBD1	TRBV7-9	TRBJ2-1	-	CASSSGWDRSYNEQFF	TGTGCCAGCAGCTCAGGATGGGACAGGTCCTACAATGAGCAGTTCTTC
-	TRBV5-4	TRBJ2-7	-	CASSAGQGLLGYEQYF	TGTGCCAGCAGCGCTGGTCAGGGCCTGTTGGGGTACGAGCAGTACTTC
TRBD2	TRBV28	TRBJ2-7	-	CASSLGTRDYEQYF	TGTGCCAGCAGTTTGGGGACTAGAGACTACGAGCAGTACTTC
-	TRBV11-2	TRBJ2-6	-	CASGSGASGANVLTF	TGTGCCAGCGGATCTGGGGCATCTGGGGCCAACGTCCTGACTTTC
-	TRBV4-1	TRBJ2-7	-	CASSQEFSITYEQYF	TGCGCCAGCAGCCAAGAGTTTAGCATCACCTACGAGCAGTACTTC
TRBD1	TRBV19	TRBJ2-3	-	CASSGWGQGVDTQYF	TGTGCCAGTAGTGGATGGGGACAGGGAGTAGATACGCAGTATTTT
-	TRBV4-1	TRBJ2-2	-	CASSHPGKLGELFF	TGCGCCAGCAGCCACCCAGGGAAGCTCGGGGAGCTGTTTTTT
-	TRBV6-5	TRBJ2-3	few	CASSPLAASADTQYF	TGTGCCAGCAGTCCCCTCGCCGCTAGCGCCGATACGCAGTATTTT
TRBD1	TRBV28	TRBJ2-7	-	CASGAWTGSYEQYF	TGTGCCAGCGGGGCATGGACAGGATCCTACGAGCAGTACTTC
-	TRBV14	TRBJ1-1	once	CASSPTRGGGEAFF	TGTGCCAGCAGCCCAACGCGGGGCGGGGGTGAAGCTTTCTTT
TRBD1	TRBV28	TRBJ1-2	-	CASRMGQYHGYTF	TGTGCCAGCAGAATGGGACAGTACCATGGCTACACCTTC
TRBD2	TRBV5-1	TRBJ2-1	-	CASFTGLAGVEQFF	TGCGCCAGTTTTACGGGACTAGCGGGAGTTGAGCAGTTCTTC
TRBD1	TRBV7-9	TRBJ1-3	-	CASSSGDRGSTIYF	TGTGCCAGCAGCTCGGGAGACAGGGGGTCTACCATATATTTT
-	TRBV7-9	TRBJ1-4	-	CSSSSTDFGANEKLFF	TGTTCCAGCAGCTCCACGGACTTCGGGGCTAATGAAAAACTGTTTTTT
TRBD1	TRBV16	TRBJ2-1	-	CASSHDRVKINEQFF	TGTGCCAGCAGCCACGACAGGGTGAAAATCAATGAGCAGTTCTTC
TRBD1	TRBV6-5	TRBJ1-1	many	CASSYSTGRAFF	TGTGCCAGCAGTTACTCGACAGGGAGAGCTTTCTTT
-	TRBV28	TRBJ2-7	-	CASSPTSRKQYF	TGTGCCAGCAGTCCTACTAGCCGGAAGCAGTACTTC
TRBD1	TRBV7-9	TRBJ1-5	-	CASSSWDRNQPQHF	TGTGCCAGCAGCTCCTGGGACAGGAATCAGCCCCAGCATTTT
TRBD1	TRBV27	TRBJ1-1	few	CASSATGVQAFF	TGTGCCAGCAGTGCGACAGGGGTACAAGCTTTCTTT
-	TRBV19	TRBJ1-1	-	CASSSGNIGTEAFF	TGTGCCAGTAGCTCAGGGAATATCGGCACTGAAGCTTTCTTT
-	TRBV6-5	TRBJ2-1	-	CASRPPAGAGEQFF	TGTGCCAGCAGACCACCAGCCGGAGCGGGTGAGCAGTTCTTC
-	TRBV6-6	TRBJ2-3	-	CASKDGGTDTQYF	TGTGCCAGCAAGGACGGGGGCACAGATACGCAGTATTTT
TRBD1	TRBV5-1	TRBJ2-6	few	CASSPRGQAGANVLTF	TGCGCCAGCAGTCCTAGGGGGCAAGCTGGGGCCAACGTCCTGACTTTC
-	TRBV28	TRBJ2-5	-	CASSTGQQRSETQYF	TGTGCCAGCAGCACAGGACAGCAGAGGTCAGAGACCCAGTACTTC
TRBD2	TRBV18	TRBJ2-3	-	CASSISGSPDTQYF	TGTGCCAGCTCAATTAGCGGGAGCCCAGATACGCAGTATTTT
-	TRBV2	TRBJ1-2	-	CATRRGNYGYTF	TGTGCCACCCGTAGGGGTAACTATGGCTACACCTTC
TRBD2	TRBV27	TRBJ2-1	-	CASSLTSGYRGNEQFF	TGTGCCAGCAGTTTAACTAGCGGGTACCGAGGCAATGAGCAGTTCTTC
TRBD2	TRBV11-2	TRBJ2-7	-	CASSLTAGDLPYEQYF	TGTGCCAGCAGCTTAACAGCGGGAGACCTCCCCTACGAGCAGTACTTC
TRBD2	TRBV14	TRBJ2-7	-	CASSPLAGGYEQYF	TGTGCCAGCAGCCCTCTAGCGGGAGGTTACGAGCAGTACTTC
TRBD1	TRBV28	TRBJ2-5	-	CASSSLDRGKETQYF	TGTGCCAGCAGTTCCCTGGACAGGGGAAAAGAGACCCAGTACTTC
-	TRBV6-6	TRBJ1-1	-	CASSYSIGATEAFF	TGTGCCAGCAGTTACTCGATAGGGGCGACTGAAGCTTTCTTT
-	TRBV30	TRBJ2-3	-	CAWSYLAGGTDTQYF	TGTGCCTGGAGTTATCTAGCCGGGGGAACAGATACGCAGTATTTT
TRBD1	TRBV18	TRBJ1-6	once	CASSAQGSLDSPLHF	TGTGCCAGCTCAGCACAGGGGTCCTTGGATTCACCCCTCCACTTT
TRBD2	TRBV11-2	TRBJ2-7	-	CASSLGTSELRAREQYF	TGTGCCAGCAGCTTAGGGACTAGCGAACTTCGGGCTCGCGAGCAGTACTTC
TRBD2	TRBV15	TRBJ2-7	-	CATSRDPTSGRAKVPYEQYF	TGTGCCACCAGCAGAGACCCGACTAGCGGGAGGGCTAAGGTCCCCTACGAGCAGTACTTC
-	TRBV5-1	TRBJ2-7	-	CASSWDTYYEQYF	TGCGCCAGCAGCTGGGACACGTACTACGAGCAGTACTTC
-	TRBV27	TRBJ2-2	-	CASSLGAGYTGELFF	TGTGCCAGCAGTTTAGGGGCGGGATACACCGGGGAGCTGTTTTTT
TRBD2	TRBV15	TRBJ2-5	once	CATSRGREGQTQYF	TGTGCCACCAGCAGGGGTCGGGAGGGTCAGACCCAGTACTTC
TRBD2	TRBV27	TRBJ2-7	once	CASSSTGTSGYEQYF	TGTGCCAGCAGTTCGACCGGGACTAGCGGCTACGAGCAGTACTTC
TRBD2	TRBV11-3	TRBJ2-7	few	CASSFPFGLAGVNEQYF	TGTGCCAGCAGCTTCCCTTTTGGGCTAGCGGGAGTCAACGAGCAGTACTTC
-	TRBV29-1	TRBJ2-1	-	CSVETQGKGWRNEQFF	TGCAGCGTCGAAACCCAGGGGAAAGGGTGGCGCAATGAGCAGTTCTTC
-	TRBV2	TRBJ1-4	-	CASSEIFGGNEKLFF	TGTGCCAGCAGTGAAATTTTCGGGGGTAATGAAAAACTGTTTTTT
-	TRBV5-1	TRBJ1-1	-	CASSLRGGNGNTEAFF	TGCGCCAGCAGCTTGAGGGGGGGGAATGGGAACACTGAAGCTTTCTTT
-	TRBV27	TRBJ2-1	-	CASSLRGSNYNEQFF	TGTGCCAGCAGTTTGAGAGGGAGTAACTACAATGAGCAGTTCTTC
TRBD1	TRBV19	TRBJ2-7	-	CASRPTGAGYEQYF	TGTGCCAGTAGGCCGACAGGGGCGGGGTACGAGCAGTACTTC
TRBD1	TRBV15	TRBJ1-2	few	CATSTETGTGDDGYTF	TGTGCCACCAGCACCGAAACCGGGACAGGGGATGATGGCTACACCTTC
-	TRBV6-1	TRBJ2-7	once	CASTAGREQYF	TGTGCCAGTACTGCAGGTAGAGAGCAGTACTTC
-	TRBV9	TRBJ2-7	-	CASSVNSAYEQYF	TGTGCCAGCAGCGTTAATAGCGCCTACGAGCAGTACTTC
-	TRBV4-1	TRBJ2-2	-	CASSQDLRAINTGELFF	TGCGCCAGCAGCCAAGATCTCAGGGCCATTAACACCGGGGAGCTGTTTTTT
-	TRBV2	TRBJ2-5	-	CASSVTSQETQYF	TGTGCCAGCAGTGTGACATCCCAAGAGACCCAGTACTTC
TRBD1	TRBV28	TRBJ2-3	-	CASSTPEQGALTDTQYF	TGTGCCAGCAGTACCCCTGAACAGGGGGCGCTCACAGATACGCAGTATTTT
TRBD1	TRBV27	TRBJ1-1	-	CASSLGTGRNTEAFF	TGTGCCAGCAGTTTAGGGACAGGGCGGAACACTGAAGCTTTCTTT
-	TRBV23-1	TRBJ2-1	-	CASQISVTGSQDEQFF	TGCGCCAGTCAGATCTCGGTCACGGGGTCCCAGGATGAGCAGTTCTTC
-	TRBV6-6	TRBJ1-1	-	CASSYKSSEAFF	TGTGCCAGCAGTTATAAGAGTTCTGAAGCTTTCTTT
-	TRBV6-1	TRBJ2-6	-	CASRWAGKANVLTF	TGTGCCAGCCGTTGGGCAGGGAAGGCCAACGTCCTGACTTTC
-	TRBV7-2	TRBJ1-2	once	CASSSAAGANGYTF	TGTGCCAGCAGCTCCGCGGCGGGGGCGAATGGCTACACCTTC